This entry lists 3 T cell receptor beta chains sequenced from one sample in a study of T-cell reconstitution after alpha-beta-depleted transplantation in children. The authors prepared the TCRbeta library with unique molecular identifiers. TCRdb re-called the PCR reads through MiXCR, storing one row per CDR3 protein. The table lists approximately 400,000 distinct CDR3 sequences, about a tenth of them singletons. The sample in question was PBMCs from the stem cell graft donor, obtained from the stem cell graft. The receptor source for this set is a human donor who donated a stem cell graft to a child with acute myeloid leukemia.

The genes are TRBV7-2 and TRBJ2-7, with unresolved D. The V gene lost 2 bases and the J gene lost 4 bases, with 9 bases spanning the gap. The CDR3 contains 13 residues. Germline loops: CDR1 SGHTA, CDR2 FQGNSA. Written as DNA, the CDR3 is TGTGCCAGCAGCTTAACCTACGTGTACGAGCAGTACTTC. The encoded protein is CASSLTYVYEQYF.

This clonotype was observed a handful of times. The V call is TRBV5-1, the J call TRBJ2-6, with TRBD1 matching over 7 bases. The CDR3 is 17 amino acids. Trimming removed 1 base from V and 0 bases from J; junction bases left unmatched: 4. Per germline, CDR1 SGHRS and CDR2 YFSETQ. The CDR3 spells CASSLTGQTSGANVLTF. Here the CDR3 DNA reads TGCGCCAGCAGCTTGACGGGACAGACCTCTGGGGCCAACGTCCTGACTTTC. The complete variable domain, with remaining parts taken from reference TRBV5-1 and TRBJ2-6, reads KAGVTQTPRYLIKTRGQQVTLSCSPISGHRSVSWYQQTPGQGLQFLFEYFSETQRNKGNFPGRFSGRQFSNSRSEMNVSTLELGDSALYLCASSLTGQTSGANVLTFGAGSRLTVL.

This clonotype was seen only a few times. This rearrangement joins TRBV18 to TRBJ2-3; D is possibly TRBD2 (6 bases). Germline assignment: CDR1 KGHSH and CDR2 LQKENI. CDR3 length: 13 amino acids. Trimming took off 3 bases at V and 9 bases at J, with 13 bases between the two ends. The CDR3 nucleotides are TGTGCCAGCTCACCCCGGGGGACCCCCACGCAGTATTTT. Protein product: CASSPRGTPTQYF.